A few counts support the clone carrying this T cell receptor (beta chain). One end of the junction fails to match germline, which may point to a read error. The record originates from a study of tumor-infiltrating lymphocytes in primary liver carcinoma. For each extraction, RNA and DNA were obtained together from roughly 20-30 mg of unsorted bulk tissue. HBV chronically infected the treatment-naive patients. Tumor samples were assessed, and every one had over 80% viable tumor cells. The CDR3 has 15 residues. The V gene's germline CDR1 is MNHNS and CDR2 SASEGT. A primer in the constant region served to generate TCR beta cDNA from 450 to 650 ng of total RNA. TCR beta libraries came from three nested multiplex PCR rounds using slightly modified ARM-PCR. TRBV1-TRBV30 forward primers paired with a C-beta reverse primer drove the first two PCR rounds, about 10 cycles each. MiXCR was run by TCRdb on the multiplex PCR reads, yielding one entry per CDR3 protein. The sample lists 90,000 to 110,000 distinct CDR3 sequences; approximately 78% were seen once.

Material for sequencing was liver tumor tissue from sampling region 3. The subset denotes: tumor region T3, left-lateral pole. This clonotype was sampled from a man in his forties or fifties with primary liver carcinoma and hepatitis B virus infection. The chain is built from TRBV6-1 and TRBJ1-5; no definite D call. CDR3 in amino acids: CASSEIGNSNEPQHF. CDR3 DNA: TGTGCCAGCAGTGAGATCGGGAATAGCAATGAGCCTCAGCATTTT.